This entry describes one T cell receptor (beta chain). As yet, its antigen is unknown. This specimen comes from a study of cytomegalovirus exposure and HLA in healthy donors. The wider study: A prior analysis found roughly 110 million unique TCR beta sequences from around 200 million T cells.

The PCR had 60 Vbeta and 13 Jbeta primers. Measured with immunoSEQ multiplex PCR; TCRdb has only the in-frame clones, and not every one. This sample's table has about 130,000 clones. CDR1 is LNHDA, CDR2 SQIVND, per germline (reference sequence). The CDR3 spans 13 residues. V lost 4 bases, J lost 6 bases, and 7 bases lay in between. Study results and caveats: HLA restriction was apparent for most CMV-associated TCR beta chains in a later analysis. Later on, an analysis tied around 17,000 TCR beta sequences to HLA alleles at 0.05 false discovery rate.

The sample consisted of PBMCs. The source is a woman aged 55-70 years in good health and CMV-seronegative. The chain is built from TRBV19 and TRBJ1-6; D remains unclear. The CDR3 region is CASSTVVNSPLHF. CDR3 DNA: TGTGCCAGTAGTACTGTCGTTAATTCACCCCTCCACTTT.